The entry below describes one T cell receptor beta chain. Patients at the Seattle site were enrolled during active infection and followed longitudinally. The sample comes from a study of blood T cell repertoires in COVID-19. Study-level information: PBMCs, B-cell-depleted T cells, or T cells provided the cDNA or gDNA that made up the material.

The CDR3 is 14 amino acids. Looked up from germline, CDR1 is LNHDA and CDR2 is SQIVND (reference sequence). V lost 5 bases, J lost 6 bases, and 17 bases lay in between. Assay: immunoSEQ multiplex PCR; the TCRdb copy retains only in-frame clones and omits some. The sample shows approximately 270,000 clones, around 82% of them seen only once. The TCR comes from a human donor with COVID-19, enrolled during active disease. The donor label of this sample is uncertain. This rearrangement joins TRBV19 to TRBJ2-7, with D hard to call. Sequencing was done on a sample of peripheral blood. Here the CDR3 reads CASSPVNRVLEQYF. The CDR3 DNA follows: TGTGCCAGTAGTCCTGTCAACCGGGTCCTCGAGCAGTACTTC.